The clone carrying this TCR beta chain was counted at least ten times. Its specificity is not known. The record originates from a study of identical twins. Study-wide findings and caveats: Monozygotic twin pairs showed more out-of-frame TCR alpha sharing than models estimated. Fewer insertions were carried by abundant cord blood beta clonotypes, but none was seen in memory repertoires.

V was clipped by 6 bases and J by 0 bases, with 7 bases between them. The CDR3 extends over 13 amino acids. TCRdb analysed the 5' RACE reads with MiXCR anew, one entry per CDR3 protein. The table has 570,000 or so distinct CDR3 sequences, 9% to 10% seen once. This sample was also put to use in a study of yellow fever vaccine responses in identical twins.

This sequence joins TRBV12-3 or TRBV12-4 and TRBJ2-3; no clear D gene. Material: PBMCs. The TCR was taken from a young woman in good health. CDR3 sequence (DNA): TGTGCCAGCAGGCACAGTAGCACAGATACGCAGTATTTT. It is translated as CASRHSSTDTQYF.